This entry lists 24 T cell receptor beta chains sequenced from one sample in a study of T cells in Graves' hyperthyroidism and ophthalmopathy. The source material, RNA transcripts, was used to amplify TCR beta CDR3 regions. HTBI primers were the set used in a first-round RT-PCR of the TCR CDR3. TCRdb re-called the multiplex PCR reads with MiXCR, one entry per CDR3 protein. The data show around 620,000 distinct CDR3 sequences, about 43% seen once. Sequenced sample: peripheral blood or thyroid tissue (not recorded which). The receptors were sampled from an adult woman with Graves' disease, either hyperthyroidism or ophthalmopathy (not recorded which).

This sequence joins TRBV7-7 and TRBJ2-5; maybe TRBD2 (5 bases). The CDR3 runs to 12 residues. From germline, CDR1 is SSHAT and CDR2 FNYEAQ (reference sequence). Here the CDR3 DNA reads TGTGCTATCAGCTTGAGGGAGGAGACCCAGTACTTC. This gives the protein CAISLREETQYF.

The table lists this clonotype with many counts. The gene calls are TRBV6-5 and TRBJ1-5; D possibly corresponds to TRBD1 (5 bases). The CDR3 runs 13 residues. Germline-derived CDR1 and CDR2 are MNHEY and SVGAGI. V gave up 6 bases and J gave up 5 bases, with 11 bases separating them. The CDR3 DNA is TGTGCCAGCAGCAGGGTTATTGATCAGCCCCAGCATTTT. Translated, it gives CASSRVIDQPQHF.

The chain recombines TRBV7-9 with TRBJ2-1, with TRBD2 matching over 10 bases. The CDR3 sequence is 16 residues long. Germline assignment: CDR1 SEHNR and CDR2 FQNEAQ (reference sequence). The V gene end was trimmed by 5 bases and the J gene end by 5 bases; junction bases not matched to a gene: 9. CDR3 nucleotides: TGTGCCAGCAGCCCGTACCTAGCGGGAGACCACAATGAGCAGTTCTTC. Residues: CASSPYLAGDHNEQFF.

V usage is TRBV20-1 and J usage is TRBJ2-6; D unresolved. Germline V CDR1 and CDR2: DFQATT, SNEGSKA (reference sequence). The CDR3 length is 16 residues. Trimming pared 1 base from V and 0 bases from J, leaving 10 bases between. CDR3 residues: CSARGRMSSGANVLTF. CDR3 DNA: TGCAGTGCTAGAGGGCGGATGAGCTCTGGGGCCAACGTCCTGACTTTC.

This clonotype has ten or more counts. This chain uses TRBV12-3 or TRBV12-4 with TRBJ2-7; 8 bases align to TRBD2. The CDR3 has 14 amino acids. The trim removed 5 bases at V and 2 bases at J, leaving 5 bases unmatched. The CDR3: CASSQTSVPYEQYF. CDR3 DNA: TGTGCCAGCAGTCAGACTAGCGTTCCCTACGAGCAGTACTTC.

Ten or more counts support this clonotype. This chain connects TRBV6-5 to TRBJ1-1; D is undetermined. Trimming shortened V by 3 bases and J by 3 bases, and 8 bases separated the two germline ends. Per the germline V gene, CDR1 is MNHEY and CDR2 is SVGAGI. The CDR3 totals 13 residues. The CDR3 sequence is CASSYRGYTEAFF. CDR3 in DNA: TGTGCCAGCAGTTATAGAGGGTACACTGAAGCTTTCTTT.

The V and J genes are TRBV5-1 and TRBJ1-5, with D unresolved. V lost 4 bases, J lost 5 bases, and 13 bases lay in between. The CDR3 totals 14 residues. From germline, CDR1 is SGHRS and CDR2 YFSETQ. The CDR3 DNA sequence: TGCGCCAGCAGCGTCGGACTCGCGGATCAGCCCCAGCATTTT. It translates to CASSVGLADQPQHF.

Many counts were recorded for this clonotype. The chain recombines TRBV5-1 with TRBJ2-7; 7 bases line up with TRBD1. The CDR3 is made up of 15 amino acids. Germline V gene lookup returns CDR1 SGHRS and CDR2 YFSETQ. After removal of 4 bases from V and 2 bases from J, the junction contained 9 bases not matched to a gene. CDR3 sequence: CASSLNWDSPYEQYF. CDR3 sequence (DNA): TGCGCCAGCAGCCTCAATTGGGACAGTCCCTACGAGCAGTACTTC. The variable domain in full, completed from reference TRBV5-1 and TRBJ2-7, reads KAGVTQTPRYLIKTRGQQVTLSCSPISGHRSVSWYQQTPGQGLQFLFEYFSETQRNKGNFPGRFSGRQFSNSRSEMNVSTLELGDSALYLCASSLNWDSPYEQYFGPGTRLTVT.

The CDR3 loop reads CASSLDIRGLGYTF. For the CDR3, the DNA is TGTGCCAGCAGCTTAGACATCAGGGGGCTAGGCTACACCTTC. The J gene is TRBJ1-2, the V gene TRBV7-9, with TRBD1 matching over 8 bases. The germline CDR1 and CDR2 sequences are SEHNR and FQNEAQ (reference sequence). The V and J ends lost 1 base and 8 bases, in that order; junction bases with no gene match: 6. The CDR3 extends over 14 amino acids.

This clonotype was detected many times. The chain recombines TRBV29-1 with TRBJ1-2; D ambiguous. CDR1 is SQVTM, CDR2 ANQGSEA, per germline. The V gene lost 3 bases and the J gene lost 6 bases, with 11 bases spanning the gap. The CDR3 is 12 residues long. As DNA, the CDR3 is TGCAGCGTTGAGAGGACGATCGATGGCTACACCTTC. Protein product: CSVERTIDGYTF.

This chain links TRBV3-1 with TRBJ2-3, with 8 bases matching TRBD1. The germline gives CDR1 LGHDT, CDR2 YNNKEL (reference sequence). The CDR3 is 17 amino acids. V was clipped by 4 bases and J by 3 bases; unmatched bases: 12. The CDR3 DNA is TGTGCCAGCAGCCTCCTCGTAGGGACAGGAGCGACAGATACGCAGTATTTT. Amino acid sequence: CASSLLVGTGATDTQYF.

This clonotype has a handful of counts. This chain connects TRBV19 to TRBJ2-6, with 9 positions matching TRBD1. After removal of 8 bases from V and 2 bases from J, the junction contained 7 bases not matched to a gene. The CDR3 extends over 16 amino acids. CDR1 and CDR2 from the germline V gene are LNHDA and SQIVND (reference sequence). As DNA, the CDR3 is TGTGCCAGTGAGGACAGGGGATACACTGGGGCCAACGTCCTGACTTTC. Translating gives CASEDRGYTGANVLTF.

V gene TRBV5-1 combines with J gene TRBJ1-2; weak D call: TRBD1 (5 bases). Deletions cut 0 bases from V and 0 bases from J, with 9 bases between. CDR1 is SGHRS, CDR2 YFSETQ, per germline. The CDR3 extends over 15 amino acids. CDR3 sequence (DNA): TGCGCCAGCAGCTTGGTGCCAGGGACTAACTATGGCTACACCTTC. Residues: CASSLVPGTNYGYTF.

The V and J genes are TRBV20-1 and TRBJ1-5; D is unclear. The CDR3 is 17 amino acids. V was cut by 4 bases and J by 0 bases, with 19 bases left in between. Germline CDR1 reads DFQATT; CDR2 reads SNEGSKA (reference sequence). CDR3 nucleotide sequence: TGCAGTGCTATAGGAGGACGGGAGCTTAATAGCAATCAGCCCCAGCATTTT. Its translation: CSAIGGRELNSNQPQHF.

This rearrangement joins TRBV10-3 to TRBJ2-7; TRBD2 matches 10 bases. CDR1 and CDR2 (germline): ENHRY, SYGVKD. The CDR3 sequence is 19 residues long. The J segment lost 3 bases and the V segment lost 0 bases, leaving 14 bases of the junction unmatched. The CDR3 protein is CAISESTRGSGRRNYEQYF. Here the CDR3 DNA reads TGTGCCATCAGTGAGTCGACTCGTGGTAGCGGGAGGAGAAACTACGAGCAGTACTTC.

CDR3 loop: CASSDPQGSVTEAFF. CDR3 bases: TGTGCCAGCAGCGACCCCCAGGGGTCGGTGACTGAAGCTTTCTTT. The rearrangement uses TRBV9 and TRBJ1-1; a possible D gene is TRBD1 (6 bases). In germline, CDR1 is SGDLS, CDR2 YYNGEE. The CDR3 is 15 residues long. V lost 3 bases, J lost 5 bases, and 17 bases lay in between.

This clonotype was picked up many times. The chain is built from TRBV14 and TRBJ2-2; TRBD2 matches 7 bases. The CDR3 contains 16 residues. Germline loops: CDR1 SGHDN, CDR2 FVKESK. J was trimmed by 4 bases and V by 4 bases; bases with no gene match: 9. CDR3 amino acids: CASSPPGLPITGELFF. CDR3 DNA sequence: TGTGCCAGCAGCCCTCCGGGACTACCCATCACCGGGGAGCTGTTTTTT.

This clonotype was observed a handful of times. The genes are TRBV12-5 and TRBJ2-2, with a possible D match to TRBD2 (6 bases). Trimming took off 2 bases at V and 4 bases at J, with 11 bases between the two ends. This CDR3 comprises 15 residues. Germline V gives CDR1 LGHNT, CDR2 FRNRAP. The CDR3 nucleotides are TGTGCTAGTGGTTTGAGGCGGGACGGCACCGGGGAGCTGTTTTTT. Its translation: CASGLRRDGTGELFF. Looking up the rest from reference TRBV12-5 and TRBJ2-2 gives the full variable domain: DARVTQTPRHKVTEMGQEVTMRCQPILGHNTVFWYRQTMMQGLELLAYFRNRAPLDDSGMPKDRFSAEMPDATLATLKIQPSEPRDSAVYFCASGLRRDGTGELFFGEGSRLTVL.

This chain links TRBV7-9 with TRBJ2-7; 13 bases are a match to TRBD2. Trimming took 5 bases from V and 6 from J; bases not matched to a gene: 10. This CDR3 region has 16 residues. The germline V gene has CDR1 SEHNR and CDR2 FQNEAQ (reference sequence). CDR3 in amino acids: CASSQLAGGPSGEQYF. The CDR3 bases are TGTGCCAGCAGCCAACTAGCGGGAGGGCCCTCGGGCGAGCAGTACTTC.

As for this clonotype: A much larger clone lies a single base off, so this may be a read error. The CDR3 loop reads CANSNFHRNQYF. The CDR3 nucleotides are TGTGCCAACAGTAACTTTCACAGGAACCAGTACTTC. The V call is TRBV6-5, the J call TRBJ2-5; perhaps TRBD1 as D (5 bases). The CDR3 runs to 12 residues. The V gene's germline CDR1 is MNHEY and CDR2 SVGAGI.

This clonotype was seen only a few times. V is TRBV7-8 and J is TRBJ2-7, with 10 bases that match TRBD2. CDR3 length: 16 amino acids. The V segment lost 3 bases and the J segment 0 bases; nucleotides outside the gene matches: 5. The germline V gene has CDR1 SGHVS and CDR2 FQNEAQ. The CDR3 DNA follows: TGTGCCAGCAGCTTCCCCGGGACTAGCGTCTCCTACGAGCAGTACTTC. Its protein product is CASSFPGTSVSYEQYF.

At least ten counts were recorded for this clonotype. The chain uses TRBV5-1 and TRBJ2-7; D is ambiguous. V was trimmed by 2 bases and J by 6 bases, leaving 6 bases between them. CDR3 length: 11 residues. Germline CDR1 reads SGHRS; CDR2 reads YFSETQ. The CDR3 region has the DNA TGCGCCAGCAGCTTCGGACCCGAGCAGTACTTC. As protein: CASSFGPEQYF.

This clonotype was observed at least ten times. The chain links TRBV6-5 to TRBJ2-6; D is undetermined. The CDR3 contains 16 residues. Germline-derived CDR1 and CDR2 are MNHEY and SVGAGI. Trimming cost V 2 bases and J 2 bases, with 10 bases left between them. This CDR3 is CASSYGRPTGANVLTF. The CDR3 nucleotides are TGTGCCAGCAGTTACGGCCGTCCGACTGGGGCCAACGTCCTGACTTTC.

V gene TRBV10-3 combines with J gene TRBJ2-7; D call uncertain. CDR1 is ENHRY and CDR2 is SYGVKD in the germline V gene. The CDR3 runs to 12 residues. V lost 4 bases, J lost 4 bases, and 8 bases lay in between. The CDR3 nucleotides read TGTGCCATCAGTGCCTTTAAGTACGAGCAGTACTTC. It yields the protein CAISAFKYEQYF.